The present T cell receptor beta chain was sequenced within a study of cytomegalovirus exposure and HLA in healthy donors. Whole-study context: The same platform was used for the 100 to 150 validation repertoires and the approximately 670 first-cohort repertoires, a later analysis reported.

Some clones are missing from TCRdb's copy, which holds only in-frame ones; the method was immunoSEQ multiplex PCR. The sample lists roughly 82,000 clones; approximately 93% were seen once. Separation from the roughly 670-subject first cohort characterized the roughly 120-subject validation cohort, to which the donors belonged. A word on this clone: What it binds is unknown. Different DNA sequences within this sample yield the same CDR3.

V lost 2 bases and J lost 6, with 4 bases in between. Looked up from germline, CDR1 is SEHNR and CDR2 is FQNEAQ (reference sequence). The CDR3 sequence is 12 residues long. Notes on the study in general: In vitro testing confirmed a few CMV-associated chains as specific for CMV antigens. The tendency of first-cohort TCR clusters to co-occur in the 120 validation repertoires was the finding of a later analysis.

The chain links TRBV7-9 to TRBJ1-4; D is ambiguous. The source of this sequence is a man aged 18 to 29 in good health and CMV-seronegative. Input material: PBMCs. The CDR3 spells CASSLRDEKLFF. The CDR3 DNA sequence: TGTGCCAGCAGCTTACGGGATGAAAAACTGTTTTTT.